One and the same sample provided the 6 T cell receptor beta chains below, sequenced in a study of graft-versus-host responses after intestinal transplantation. Assay: immunoSEQ multiplex PCR; the TCRdb copy retains only in-frame clones and omits some. The table lists more than 1,500 clones, more than 70% of them singletons, with 15% to 20% in the top ten. To release intraepithelial and lamina propria lymphocytes, the graft tissue was processed. The sample in question was ileum tissue, obtained 12 days after intestinal transplant. The receptor source for this set is a human patient who received an intestinal transplant, so some T cells may come from the graft donor.

This rearrangement joins TRBV6-1 to TRBJ1-1; D is uncertain. This CDR3 comprises 13 residues. Per the germline V gene, CDR1 is MNHNS and CDR2 is SASEGT. The germline V and J ends were trimmed by 6 bases and 0 bases, with 8 bases remaining between them. The CDR3 bases are TGTGCCAGCAGCCGCGGATTGAACACTGAAGCTTTCTTT. Encoded protein: CASSRGLNTEAFF.

The chain couples TRBV7-9 to TRBJ1-5, with 8 bases that match TRBD1. Germline CDR1 reads SEHNR; CDR2 reads FQNEAQ (reference sequence). V lost 4 bases to trimming and J lost 6 bases; unmatched junction nucleotides: 5. The CDR3 extends over 14 amino acids. The CDR3 loop is CASSSSTGAQPQHF. The DNA of the CDR3 is TGTGCCAGCAGCTCATCGACAGGGGCTCAGCCCCAGCATTTT.

With respect to this clone: The same CDR3 can be traced to other DNA sequences in this sample. The rearrangement links TRBV19 to TRBJ2-1, with a tentative D call TRBD2 (6 bases). V was shortened by 5 bases and J by 4 bases, with 9 bases between the two germline ends. This CDR3 has 13 residues. Per the germline V gene, CDR1 is LNHDA and CDR2 is SQIVND (reference sequence). The CDR3 loop reads CASSGGLYNEQFF. CDR3 DNA sequence: TGTGCCAGTAGTGGGGGACTTTACAATGAGCAGTTCTTC.

This clone turned up a few times. The chain joins TRBV30 to TRBJ1-2; D is uncertain. Germline V gives CDR1 GTSNPN, CDR2 SVGIG (reference sequence). This CDR3 is 11 amino acids long. V was shortened by 5 bases and J by 4 bases, with 8 bases between the two germline ends. CDR3 DNA: TGTGCCTGGCAGCGAGGCTATGGCTACACCTTC. The encoded protein is CAWQRGYGYTF.

The chain combines TRBV6-6 with TRBJ2-5; TRBD1 or TRBD2 may be the D gene (7 bases each). The CDR3 totals 15 residues. CDR1 is MNHNY and CDR2 is SVGAGI in the germline V gene (reference sequence). Trimming took 7 bases from V and 1 from J, leaving 16 bases between them. The CDR3 nucleotides are TGTGCCAGCATCCCCGGGGGGACAGTCCAAGAGACCCAGTACTTC. This encodes CASIPGGTVQETQYF.

This sequence joins TRBV19 and TRBJ2-1; 9 bases line up with TRBD2. The V gene end was trimmed by 5 bases and the J gene end by 7 bases; junction bases not matched to a gene: 15. This CDR3 region has 17 residues. CDR1 is LNHDA, CDR2 SQIVND, per germline (reference sequence). CDR3 sequence reads: CASSADPPGLASNEQFF. In DNA form, the CDR3 reads TGTGCCAGTAGTGCCGACCCGCCGGGACTAGCATCAAATGAGCAGTTCTTC.